This TCR beta chain is from a study of blood T cell repertoires in COVID-19. About the study: Italy, Spain and the United States were the sources of the convalescent and acute COVID-19 samples.

Profiling relied on immunoSEQ multiplex PCR, and the TCRdb table lists in-frame clones only, not all of them. The data contain about 180,000 clones, about nine tenths of them singletons. Sequencing used peripheral blood. This TCR was sampled from a man between 65 and 85 years old with active or convalescent COVID-19.

CDR3 bases: TGTGCCAGCAGCCTCGACAGAAGAACCGAAAAACTGTTTTTT. Translated: CASSLDRRTEKLFF. The rearrangement links TRBV3-1 (or the pseudogene TRBV3-2) to TRBJ1-4; a weak D match, TRBD1 (5 bases). The CDR3 length is 14 residues. V was pared by 4 bases and J by 8 bases, with 14 bases between. The germline V gene has CDR1 LGHDT and CDR2 YNNKEL (reference sequence).